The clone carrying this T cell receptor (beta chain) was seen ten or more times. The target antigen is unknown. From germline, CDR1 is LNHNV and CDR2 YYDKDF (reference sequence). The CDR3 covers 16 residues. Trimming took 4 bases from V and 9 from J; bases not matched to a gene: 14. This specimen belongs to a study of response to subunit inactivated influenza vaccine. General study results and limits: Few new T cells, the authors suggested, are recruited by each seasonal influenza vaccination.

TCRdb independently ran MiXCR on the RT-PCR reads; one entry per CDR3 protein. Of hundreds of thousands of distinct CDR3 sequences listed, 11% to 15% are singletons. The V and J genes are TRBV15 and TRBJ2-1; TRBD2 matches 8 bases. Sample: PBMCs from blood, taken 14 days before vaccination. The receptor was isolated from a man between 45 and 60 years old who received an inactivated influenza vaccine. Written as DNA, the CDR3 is TGTGCCACCAGCATTATAGCGGGATCCCCTTTCGCTGAGCAGTTCTTC. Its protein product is CATSIIAGSPFAEQFF.